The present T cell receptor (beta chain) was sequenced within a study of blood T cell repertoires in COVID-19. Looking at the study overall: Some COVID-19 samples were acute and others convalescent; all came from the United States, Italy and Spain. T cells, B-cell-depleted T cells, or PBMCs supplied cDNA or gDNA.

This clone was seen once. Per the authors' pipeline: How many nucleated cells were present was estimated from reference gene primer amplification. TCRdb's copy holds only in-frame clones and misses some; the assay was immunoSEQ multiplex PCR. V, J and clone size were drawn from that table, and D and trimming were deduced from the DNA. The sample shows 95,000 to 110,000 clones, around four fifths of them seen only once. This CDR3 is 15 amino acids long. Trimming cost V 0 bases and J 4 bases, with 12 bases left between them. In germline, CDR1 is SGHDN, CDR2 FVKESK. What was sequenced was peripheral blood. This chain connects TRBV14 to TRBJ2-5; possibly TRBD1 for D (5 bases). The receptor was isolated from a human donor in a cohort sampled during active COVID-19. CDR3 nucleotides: TGTGCCAGCAGCCAAGAAAAAGGGGCCGGAGAGACCCAGTACTTC. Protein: CASSQEKGAGETQYF. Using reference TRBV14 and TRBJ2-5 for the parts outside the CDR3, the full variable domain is EAGVTQFPSHSVIEKGQTVTLRCDPISGHDNLYWYRRVMGKEIKFLLHFVKESKQDESGMPNNRFLAERTGGTYSTLKVQPAELEDSGVYFCASSQEKGAGETQYFGPGTRLLVL.